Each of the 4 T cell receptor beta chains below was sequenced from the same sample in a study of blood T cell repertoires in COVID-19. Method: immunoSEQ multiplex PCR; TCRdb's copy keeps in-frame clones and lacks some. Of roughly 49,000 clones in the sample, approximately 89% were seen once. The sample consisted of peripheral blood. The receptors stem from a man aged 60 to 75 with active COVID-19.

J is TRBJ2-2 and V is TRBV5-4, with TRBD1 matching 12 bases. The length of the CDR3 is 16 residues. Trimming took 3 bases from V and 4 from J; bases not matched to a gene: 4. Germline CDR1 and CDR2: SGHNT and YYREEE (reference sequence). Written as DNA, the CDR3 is TGTGCCAGCAGCTGGGGACAGGGGGCAAGCACCGGGGAGCTGTTTTTT. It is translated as CASSWGQGASTGELFF.

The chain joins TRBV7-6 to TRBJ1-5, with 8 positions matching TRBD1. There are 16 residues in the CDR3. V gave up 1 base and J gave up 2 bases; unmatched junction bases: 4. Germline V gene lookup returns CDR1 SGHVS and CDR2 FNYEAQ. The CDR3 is CASSLGTGLGNQPQHF. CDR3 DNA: TGTGCCAGCAGCTTAGGGACAGGGTTAGGCAATCAGCCCCAGCATTTT. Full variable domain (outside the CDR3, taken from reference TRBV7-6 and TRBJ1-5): GAGVSQSPRYKVTKRGQDVALRCDPISGHVSLYWYRQALGQGPEFLTYFNYEAQQDKSGLPNDRFSAERPEGSISTLTIQRTEQRDSAMYRCASSLGTGLGNQPQHFGDGTRLSIL.

CDR3: CASSLIGIGNTEAFF. CDR3 DNA sequence: TGTGCCAGCAGTTTAATCGGGATTGGGAACACTGAAGCTTTCTTT. This rearrangement joins TRBV27 to TRBJ1-1; D uncertain. Germline V CDR1 and CDR2: MNHEY, SMNVEV (reference sequence). This CDR3 has 15 amino acids. Trimming shortened V by 2 bases and J by 1 base, and 11 bases separated the two germline ends.

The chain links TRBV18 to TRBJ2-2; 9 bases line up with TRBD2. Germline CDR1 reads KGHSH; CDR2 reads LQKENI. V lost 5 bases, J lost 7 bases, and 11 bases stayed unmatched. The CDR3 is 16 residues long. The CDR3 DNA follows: TGTGCCAGCTCAAATAGCGGGAGAGTTGTCGACGGGGAGCTGTTTTTT. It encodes CASSNSGRVVDGELFF.